This TCR beta chain appears in the sequencing data of a study of cytomegalovirus exposure and HLA in healthy donors. It was with 60 Vbeta and 13 Jbeta primers that the PCR ran. The repertoire was sequenced with immunoSEQ multiplex PCR; TCRdb's copy has only in-frame clones and lacks some. The table has 95,000 to 150,000 clones, over 60% seen once. The specimen sequenced was PBMCs. This TCR was recovered from a man aged 18 to 30 in good health and CMV-seronegative.

Written as DNA, the CDR3 is TGTGCCAGCAACCTAGGCTACACGACGCCGTTCTTT. Translation gives CASNLGYTTPFF. The rearrangement uses TRBV28 and TRBJ1-1; unclear D gene. Trimming left V 7 bases short and J 14 bases short, with 20 bases between. This CDR3 is 12 amino acids long. CDR1 and CDR2 from the germline V gene are MDHEN and SYDVKM.